The sequence of this TCR beta chain was determined in a study of T cell responses to AZD1222 COVID-19 vaccine. Clones were sequenced by immunoSEQ multiplex PCR, and TCRdb holds only the in-frame ones, with some missing. The data show approximately 110,000 clones, roughly 90% seen once. The CDR3 runs 10 residues. CDR1 and CDR2 (germline): SEHNR, FQNEAQ (reference sequence). V was cut by 6 bases and J by 2 bases, with 1 base left in between. The TCR originated in an adult in good health. The sample consisted of peripheral blood, taken on day 0 of AZD1222 vaccination. The chain is built from TRBV7-9 and TRBJ1-1; D gene uncertain. This chain's CDR3 is CASSNTEAFF. CDR3 bases: TGTGCCAGCAGTAACACTGAAGCTTTCTTT.